The present entry profiles one TCR beta chain with its context. What it recognizes is unknown. These data originate in a study of cytomegalovirus exposure and HLA in healthy donors. The study drew the donors from its approximately 120-subject validation cohort, separate from the approximately 690-subject first cohort. Study observations and caveats: Usually a TCR sequence was rare, but some public TCRs were found in many donors. The study recorded 160 or so TCR beta chains that were cytomegalovirus-associated.

Some clones are missing from TCRdb's copy, which holds only in-frame ones; the method was immunoSEQ multiplex PCR. The data contain roughly 120,000 clones, approximately 81% of them singletons. Trimming cost V 4 bases and J 0 bases; bases outside gene matches: 3. CDR1 SGHRS and CDR2 YFSETQ come from the germline V gene. The CDR3 covers 17 residues. The TCR originated in a woman in her twenties or thirties in good health and CMV-seronegative. V usage is TRBV5-1 and J usage is TRBJ2-6; 11 bases are a match to TRBD1. Sequencing was done on a sample of PBMCs. In nucleotides, the CDR3 is TGCGCCAGCAGCCCAGGGACAGGGGGCTCTGGGGCCAACGTCCTGACTTTC. It encodes CASSPGTGGSGANVLTF.